This T cell receptor (beta chain) originates from a study of T cells in tuberculosis. Overall study context: T cells were selected with CD1B tetramers loaded with glucose monomycolate.

General study findings and limits: T cells binding CD1B-GMM tetramer weakly possibly escaped the sort.

Sorting used thawed, overnight-rested PBMC stained with anti-CD3, a viability dye and GMM-loaded CD1B tetramer. The lipid loaded on the CD1B tetramers was C32 glucose monomycolate from Rhodococcus equi. Approximately 91,000 tetramer-negative cells were sorted from each donor. The CDR3 sequence is 15 residues long. The germline gives CDR1 SGHTA, CDR2 FQGNSA. V shed 4 bases and J 5 bases; nucleotides not matched to a gene: 5. No alpha-beta pairing information exists for these sequences. TCRdb keeps only in-frame clones here, not all; method: immunoSEQ multiplex PCR. There are approximately 58,000 clones in the sample; approximately 91% occur only once, and 20% to 25% lies in the top ten.

Sequenced: CD1b-GMM tetramer-negative cells sorted from PBMCs. The chain combines TRBV7-2 with TRBJ2-3; 11 bases align to TRBD2. This TCR was sampled from an adult woman with latent tuberculosis. As DNA, the CDR3 is TGTGCCAGCAGCTACTTAGCGGGAGGGGTAGATACGCAGTATTTT. Its protein product is CASSYLAGGVDTQYF. Supplemented by reference TRBV7-2 and TRBJ2-3, the full variable domain reads GAGVSQSPSNKVTEKGKDVELRCDPISGHTALYWYRQSLGQGLEFLIYFQGNSAPDKSGLPSDRFSAERTGGSVSTLTIQRTQQEDSAVYLCASSYLAGGVDTQYFGPGTRLTVL.